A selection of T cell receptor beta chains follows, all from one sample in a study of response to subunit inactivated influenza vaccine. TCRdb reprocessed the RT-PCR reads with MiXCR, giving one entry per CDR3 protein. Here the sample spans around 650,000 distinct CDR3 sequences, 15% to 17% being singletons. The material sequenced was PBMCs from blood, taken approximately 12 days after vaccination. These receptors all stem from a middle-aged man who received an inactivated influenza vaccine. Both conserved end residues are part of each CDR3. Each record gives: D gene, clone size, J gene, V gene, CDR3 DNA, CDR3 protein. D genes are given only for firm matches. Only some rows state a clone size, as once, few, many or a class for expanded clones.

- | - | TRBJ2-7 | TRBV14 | TGTGCCAGCAGCTTTGCCCTATCCCGTGGCAGGACCTACGAGCAGTACTTC | CASSFALSRGRTYEQYF
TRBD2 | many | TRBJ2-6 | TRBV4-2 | TGTGCCAGCAGCGAAATACTAGCGGGGGGAACGGGAGGGGCCAACGTCCTGACTTTC | CASSEILAGGTGGANVLTF
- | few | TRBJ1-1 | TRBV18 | TGTGCCAGCTCACCGCAGATAACGAACACTGAAGCTTTCTTT | CASSPQITNTEAFF
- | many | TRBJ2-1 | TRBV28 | TGTGCCAGCGGGGGGGGCTCATCCTACAATGAGCAGTTCTTC | CASGGGSSYNEQFF
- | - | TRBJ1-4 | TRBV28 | TGTGCCAGCAGGGGGGGAGGGACACTAGAAAAACTGTTTTTT | CASRGGGTLEKLFF
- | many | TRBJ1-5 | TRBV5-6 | TGTGCCAGCAGCTGGGGAGGGGGCAATCAGCCCCAGCATTTT | CASSWGGGNQPQHF
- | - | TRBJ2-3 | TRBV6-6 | TGTGCCGGTACCGGGACACCGTTTGATACGCAGTATTTT | CAGTGTPFDTQYF
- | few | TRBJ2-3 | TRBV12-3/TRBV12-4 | TGTGCCAGCAGTTTAGTTTACTCCAGAACTAGCACAGATACGCAGTATTTT | CASSLVYSRTSTDTQYF
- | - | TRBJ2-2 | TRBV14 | TGTGCCAGCAGCCGCCCGGCAGGCGGATCCGGGGAGCTGTTTTTT | CASSRPAGGSGELFF
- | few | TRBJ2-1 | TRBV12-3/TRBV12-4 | TGTGCCACCAGACACCTCTACAATGAGCAGTTCTTC | CATRHLYNEQFF